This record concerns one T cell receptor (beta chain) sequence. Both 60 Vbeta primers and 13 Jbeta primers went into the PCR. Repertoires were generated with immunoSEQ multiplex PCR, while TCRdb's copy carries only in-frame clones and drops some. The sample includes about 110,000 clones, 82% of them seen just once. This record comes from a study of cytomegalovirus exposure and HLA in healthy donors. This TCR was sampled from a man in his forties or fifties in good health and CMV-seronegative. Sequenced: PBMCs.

CDR3 DNA: TGTGCCTGGAGTGTAACCGGGGGAGAGACCCAGTACTTC. The encoded protein is CAWSVTGGETQYF. The genes are TRBV30 and TRBJ2-5, with a weak D call TRBD2 (6 bases). Trimming took off 0 bases at V and 4 bases at J, with 9 bases between the two ends. This CDR3 has 13 amino acids. From germline, CDR1 is GTSNPN and CDR2 SVGIG (reference sequence).